This passage covers 19 T cell receptor beta chains from one sample sequenced in a study of blood T cell repertoires in COVID-19. The method was immunoSEQ multiplex PCR; TCRdb's version includes in-frame clones alone and lacks a portion of them. The data contain 97,000 or so clones, approximately 90% of them singletons. The sample comprised peripheral blood. Receptors originate from a woman between 50 and 59 years old with COVID-19, enrolled during active disease.

The chain joins TRBV6-6 to TRBJ1-4; 10 bases line up with TRBD1. This CDR3 contains 15 residues. Germline V CDR1 and CDR2: MNHNY, SVGAGI (reference sequence). Trimming cost V 5 bases and J 4 bases; bases outside gene matches: 4. The chain's CDR3 is CASSPRDRGNEKLFF. The CDR3 nucleotides are TGTGCCAGCAGTCCCCGGGACAGGGGTAATGAAAAACTGTTTTTT.

A single count supports this clone. This chain links TRBV27 with TRBJ2-2; 9 bases align to TRBD1. After removal of 5 bases from V and 0 bases from J, the junction contained 4 bases not matched to a gene. The CDR3 consists of 16 residues. Per the germline V gene, CDR1 is MNHEY and CDR2 is SMNVEV (reference sequence). The CDR3: CASSRRQGANTGELFF. The CDR3 nucleotides are TGTGCCAGCAGTCGCCGACAGGGGGCGAACACCGGGGAGCTGTTTTTT.

The chain couples TRBV6-5 to TRBJ2-7; 9 nucleotides align to TRBD2. Per germline, CDR1 MNHEY and CDR2 SVGAGI. The V and J ends lost 9 bases and 0 bases, in that order; junction bases with no gene match: 6. There are 14 residues in the CDR3. The CDR3 is CASISGGPSYEQYF. The CDR3 region has the DNA TGTGCCAGTATCAGCGGGGGGCCCTCCTACGAGCAGTACTTC.

The chain employs TRBV6-1 and TRBJ1-2; 12 positions match TRBD1. Germline loops: CDR1 MNHNS, CDR2 SASEGT. The CDR3 is 15 residues long. V trimming: 3 bases; J trimming: 7 bases; junction bases outside the gene matches: 6. The CDR3: CASSDPGQGAGGYTF. CDR3 nucleotide sequence: TGTGCCAGCAGTGATCCGGGACAGGGGGCTGGTGGCTACACCTTC.

This clone showed up just a few times. Other DNA sequences of this sample code for an identical CDR3. The chain links TRBV7-6 to TRBJ2-7, with 9 positions matching TRBD1. V shed 5 bases, J shed 3 bases, and the junction held 2 bases outside the gene matches. The CDR3 loop spans 13 amino acids. Germline CDR1 and CDR2: SGHVS and FNYEAQ. In DNA form, the CDR3 reads TGTGCCAGCAGCCCGGGACAGGGCTACGAGCAGTACTTC. As protein: CASSPGQGYEQYF.

This rearrangement joins TRBV29-1 to TRBJ2-6; 9 positions agree with TRBD1. This CDR3 spans 17 amino acids. V shed 4 bases and J 4 bases; nucleotides not matched to a gene: 11. Germline-derived CDR1 and CDR2 are SQVTM and ANQGSEA. The CDR3 DNA sequence: TGCAGCGTTGTCCGAAATACAGGGGGCTCCGGGGCCAACGTCCTGACTTTC. This sequence encodes CSVVRNTGGSGANVLTF.

The chain has TRBV2 and TRBJ1-6, with TRBD1 matching 8 bases. Trimming at V came to 7 bases and at J to 6 bases, leaving 8 bases not matched to a gene. Per the germline V gene, CDR1 is SNHLY and CDR2 is FYNNEI. The CDR3 contains 15 residues. This CDR3 reads CASTTTDRVNSPLHF. The CDR3 region has the DNA TGTGCCAGCACCACCACGGACAGGGTTAATTCACCCCTCCACTTT.

The chain is built from TRBV4-1 and TRBJ2-1; 8 bases match TRBD1. Trimming cost V 2 bases and J 2 bases; bases outside gene matches: 5. The length of the CDR3 is 16 residues. Germline CDR1 and CDR2: MGHRA and YSYEKL. The CDR3 DNA reads TGCGCCAGCAGCCAACCAAGGACAGGGACCTACAATGAGCAGTTCTTC. Its protein product is CASSQPRTGTYNEQFF.

This clone was recorded once. This chain links TRBV6-5 with TRBJ2-1; 8 bases are a match to TRBD2. J lost 6 bases, V lost 6 bases, and 7 bases had no gene match. The CDR3 is made up of 14 amino acids. Germline V lookup: CDR1 MNHEY, CDR2 SVGAGI. The CDR3 protein is CASRLAEILNEQFF. CDR3 nucleotides: TGTGCCAGCAGACTAGCGGAGATCCTCAATGAGCAGTTCTTC.

This clone was detected only once. V is TRBV19 and J is TRBJ1-5; weak D call: TRBD1 (6 bases). Germline V gene data show CDR1 as LNHDA and CDR2 as SQIVND (reference sequence). Trimming pared 4 bases from V and 1 base from J, leaving 17 bases between. The CDR3 is 17 residues long. This CDR3 is CASSSTGTQKSNQPQHF. CDR3 DNA sequence: TGTGCCAGTAGTAGCACCGGGACACAGAAAAGCAATCAGCCCCAGCATTTT.

This clone was seen only a few times. This chain connects TRBV11-1 to TRBJ2-2, with D possibly being TRBD2 (5 bases). The CDR3 contains 13 residues. Germline CDR1 SGHAT, CDR2 FQDESV (reference sequence). Trimming removed 7 bases from V and 7 bases from J, with 13 bases in between. This CDR3 is CASTPGKGGELFF. The CDR3 nucleotides are TGTGCCAGCACCCCGGGGAAGGGCGGGGAGCTGTTTTTT.

The chain uses TRBV7-2 and TRBJ1-2; D might be TRBD1 (6 bases). The V end was cut by 4 bases, the J end by 8 bases, with 14 bases between. CDR3 length: 13 amino acids. Per the germline V gene, CDR1 is SGHTA and CDR2 is FQGNSA. CDR3 sequence reads: CASSSQQGPGYTF. For the CDR3, the DNA is TGTGCCAGCAGCTCACAACAGGGTCCCGGCTACACCTTC.

The gene calls are TRBV2 and TRBJ1-6, with 7 bases that match TRBD1. Germline-derived CDR1 and CDR2 are SNHLY and FYNNEI. The CDR3 contains 14 residues. Losses at the gene ends were 6 bases for V and 10 bases for J; bases not matched to a gene: 9. The chain's CDR3 is CASRRQGRGSPLHF. CDR3 in DNA: TGTGCCAGCAGACGACAGGGTCGTGGATCACCCCTCCACTTT.

The J gene is TRBJ1-1, the V gene TRBV19, with D unclear. From germline, CDR1 is LNHDA and CDR2 SQIVND (reference sequence). V was shortened by 6 bases and J by 1 base, with 15 bases between the two germline ends. CDR3 length: 15 residues. CDR3 sequence: CASSRREGRNTEAFF. For the CDR3, the DNA is TGTGCCAGTAGCCGCCGGGAAGGGCGGAACACTGAAGCTTTCTTT. The full variable domain, completed using reference TRBV19 and TRBJ1-1, is DGGITQSPKYLFRKEGQNVTLSCEQNLNHDAMYWYRQDPGQGLRLIYYSQIVNDFQKGDIAEGYSVSREKKESFPLTVTSAQKNPTAFYLCASSRREGRNTEAFFGQGTRLTVV.

This sequence joins TRBV12-5 and TRBJ1-4, with D possibly matching TRBD1 (6 bases). The V and J ends lost 1 base and 5 bases respectively, with 11 bases between them. CDR1 and CDR2 (germline): LGHNT, FRNRAP. The CDR3 has 15 residues. The CDR3 protein is CASGLAGGPNEKLFF. CDR3 sequence (DNA): TGTGCTAGTGGTTTGGCTGGGGGCCCGAATGAAAAACTGTTTTTT.

The chain joins TRBV15 to TRBJ1-5, with TRBD1 matching over 10 bases. V trimming: 3 bases; J trimming: 7 bases; junction bases outside the gene matches: 6. Germline V CDR1 and CDR2: LNHNV, YYDKDF (reference sequence). The CDR3 runs 15 residues. CDR3 nucleotide sequence: TGTGCCACCAGCAGCGCGACAGGGGGCGGACAGCCCCAGCATTTT. Encoded protein: CATSSATGGGQPQHF.

As to this clone: The same CDR3 can be traced to other DNA sequences in this sample. The rearrangement joins TRBV3-1 (or the pseudogene TRBV3-2) to TRBJ1-2; a possible D gene is TRBD1 (6 bases). Trimming took off 4 bases at V and 8 bases at J, with 17 bases between the two ends. This CDR3 contains 14 residues. Germline CDR1 LGHDT, CDR2 YNNKEL (reference sequence). CDR3 sequence reads: CASSPFAGVLGYTF. The CDR3 DNA sequence: TGTGCCAGCAGCCCCTTTGCAGGGGTTTTGGGCTACACCTTC.

The chain couples TRBV18 to TRBJ2-7; 7 nucleotides line up with TRBD1. The CDR3 totals 15 residues. V dropped 1 base and J dropped 0; count of bases not matched to a gene: 3. Germline V gene lookup returns CDR1 KGHSH and CDR2 LQKENI. Here the CDR3 reads CASSPQQGVSYEQYF. CDR3 coding DNA: TGTGCCAGCTCACCACAGCAGGGGGTCTCCTACGAGCAGTACTTC.

About this clone: The sample carries other DNA sequences with the same CDR3. The chain has TRBV7-2 and TRBJ2-7; D is uncertain. This CDR3 comprises 12 residues. Germline CDR1 and CDR2: SGHTA and FQGNSA. Between the trimmed V and J ends, which lost 5 bases and 3 bases, there was a span of 8 bases. The CDR3 DNA sequence: TGTGCCAGCAGCCCTCGGAGCTACGAGCAGTACTTC. It yields the protein CASSPRSYEQYF.